This T cell receptor (beta chain) was sequenced in a study of T-cell reconstitution after alpha-beta-depleted transplantation in children. In its sample, this clonotype was seen a few times. Its antigen is as yet unknown. Study-wide findings and caveats: Reports say that about two months after transplant, the alpha-beta T cells came out of several hundred graft clones that had expanded. Surviving recipient T cells and thymic progenitors underlay high day-60 TCRbeta diversity in some patients. Most T-cell counts and diversity one year after the transplant came from T cells that were newly produced.

Unique molecular identifiers featured in how the TCRbeta library was prepared. TCRdb re-called the PCR reads through MiXCR, storing one row per CDR3 protein. The sample has about 830,000 distinct CDR3 sequences, about 15% seen once. V gave up 6 bases and J gave up 16 bases; unmatched junction bases: 15. Germline V gives CDR1 MNHEY, CDR2 SMNVEV (reference sequence). The CDR3 is made up of 14 amino acids. The chain employs TRBV27 and TRBJ2-1; 10 bases agree with TRBD2. The receptor was isolated from a male patient aged 10 to 17 who had a stem cell transplant for acute lymphoblastic leukemia, so the T cells may come from the graft donor. The sample was PBMCs, mostly from graft donor cells, taken 360 days after TCRalphabeta/CD19-depleted stem cell transplant. CDR3 sequence reads: CASSRPSLAGSVFF. DNA for the CDR3: TGTGCCAGCAGCAGACCTTCACTAGCGGGATCAGTATTCTTC.